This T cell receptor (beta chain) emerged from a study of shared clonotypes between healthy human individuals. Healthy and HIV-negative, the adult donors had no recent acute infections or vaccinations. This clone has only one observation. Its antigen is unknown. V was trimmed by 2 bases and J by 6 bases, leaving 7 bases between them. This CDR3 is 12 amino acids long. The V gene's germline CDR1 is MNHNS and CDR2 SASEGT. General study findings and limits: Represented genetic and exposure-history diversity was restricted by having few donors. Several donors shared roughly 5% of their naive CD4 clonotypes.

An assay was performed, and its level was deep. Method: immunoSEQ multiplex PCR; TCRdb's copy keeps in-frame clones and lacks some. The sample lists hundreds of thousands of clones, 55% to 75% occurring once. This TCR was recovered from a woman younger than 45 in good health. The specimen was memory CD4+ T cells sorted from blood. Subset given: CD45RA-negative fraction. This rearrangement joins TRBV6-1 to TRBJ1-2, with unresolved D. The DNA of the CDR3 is TGTGCCAGCAGTGAACTGATGAATGGCTACACCTTC. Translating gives CASSELMNGYTF.